The text below deals with one T cell receptor beta chain. These data originate in a study of blood T cell repertoires in COVID-19. Across the whole study: Sites across the United States, Italy and Spain contributed samples from acute and convalescent COVID-19. Sources were T cells, B-cell-depleted T cells, or PBMCs; the material itself was cDNA or gDNA.

Assay: immunoSEQ multiplex PCR; the TCRdb copy retains only in-frame clones and omits some. The sample has some 11,000 clones, about nine tenths seen once. Germline V gives CDR1 LNHDA, CDR2 SQIVND (reference sequence). With 6 bases removed from V and 3 bases from J, the gap between germline ends came to 12 bases. The CDR3 covers 15 residues. This rearrangement joins TRBV19 to TRBJ2-6, with a possible D match to TRBD2 (5 bases). The TCR comes from a woman in her 70s with active COVID-19. Sequencing was carried out using peripheral blood. The CDR3 here is CASSVTGIGANVLTF. The CDR3 region has the DNA TGTGCCAGTAGCGTAACGGGGATTGGGGCCAACGTCCTGACTTTC.